One sample yielded the 10 T cell receptor beta chains listed below, sequenced in a study of CD8 T cells in Susac syndrome. With random hexamers, reverse transcription was performed on about 0.45 to 1 ug of RNA. TCRdb re-called the immunoSEQ multiplex PCR reads through MiXCR, storing one row per CDR3 protein. The sample has just over 150,000 distinct CDR3 sequences, approximately 96% seen once; the top ten hold 0.2% to 0.25%. Input material: CD8+ T cells from PBMCs. All receptors derive from a human donor with multiple sclerosis.

This chain joins TRBV12-3 or TRBV12-4 and TRBJ2-1; D is unresolved. V lost 0 bases and J 10 bases, leaving 7 bases between the germline ends. The CDR3 consists of 12 residues. The chain's CDR3 is CASSLAMTEQFF. CDR3 coding DNA: TGTGCCAGCAGTTTAGCGATGACAGAGCAGTTCTTC.

This clonotype was detected only once. This chain uses TRBV9 with TRBJ1-2; D ambiguous. Deletions cut 0 bases from V and 6 bases from J, with 9 bases between. Looked up from germline, CDR1 is SGDLS and CDR2 is YYNGEE. This CDR3 spans 13 amino acids. In DNA, the CDR3 is TGTGCCAGCAGCGTAGGAGGAGGGAATGGCTACACCTTC. Translating it yields CASSVGGGNGYTF. Supplemented by reference TRBV9 and TRBJ1-2, the full variable domain reads DSGVTQTPKHLITATGQRVTLRCSPRSGDLSVYWYQQSLDQGLQFLIQYYNGEERAKGNILERFSAQQFPDLHSELNLSSLELGDSALYFCASSVGGGNGYTFGSGTRLTVV.

V usage is TRBV5-1 and J usage is TRBJ1-6; 12 bases agree with TRBD1. CDR1 is SGHRS and CDR2 is YFSETQ in the germline V gene. V lost 4 bases to trimming and J lost 7 bases; unmatched junction nucleotides: 9. CDR3 size: 17 residues. In DNA form, the CDR3 reads TGCGCCAGCAGCGTGGACCGGGACAGGGGGCTGAATTCACCCCTCCACTTT. It translates to CASSVDRDRGLNSPLHF.

The J gene is TRBJ2-3, the V gene TRBV19; D possibly corresponds to TRBD2 (5 bases). This CDR3 region has 12 residues. The V end was cut by 3 bases, the J end by 7 bases, with 8 bases between. Germline CDR1 LNHDA, CDR2 SQIVND (reference sequence). The CDR3 loop is CASSIGVNTQYF. Here the CDR3 DNA reads TGTGCCAGTAGTATCGGGGTGAATACGCAGTATTTT.

J is TRBJ2-7 and V is TRBV5-5; 7 positions match TRBD1. There are 15 residues in the CDR3. From germline, CDR1 is SGHKS and CDR2 YYEKEE (reference sequence). The V gene end was trimmed by 4 bases and the J gene end by 4 bases; junction bases not matched to a gene: 11. CDR3 protein: CASSHTGTAAYEQYF. Here the CDR3 DNA reads TGTGCCAGCAGCCACACCGGGACAGCAGCTTACGAGCAGTACTTC.

The chain uses TRBV30 and TRBJ1-2; 10 nucleotides match TRBD1. The CDR3 is 14 amino acids. Germline CDR1 GTSNPN, CDR2 SVGIG (reference sequence). V trimming: 1 base; J trimming: 6 bases; junction bases outside the gene matches: 5. In DNA, the CDR3 is TGTGCCTGGAGTGCGGGACAGGGGATAGATGGCTACACCTTC. Its protein product is CAWSAGQGIDGYTF.

The chain has TRBV6-6 and TRBJ2-1, with TRBD1 matching 9 bases. CDR3 size: 12 residues. Germline V lookup: CDR1 MNHNY, CDR2 SVGAGI (reference sequence). The V and J ends lost 7 bases and 8 bases, in that order; junction bases with no gene match: 3. CDR3 sequence: CASTTGGYEQFF. In nucleotides, the CDR3 is TGTGCCAGCACAACAGGGGGCTATGAGCAGTTCTTC.

The V call is TRBV5-6, the J call TRBJ2-7, with a weak D call TRBD1 (6 bases). This CDR3 region has 11 residues. V was cut by 7 bases and J by 4 bases, with 9 bases left in between. Germline CDR1 SGHDT, CDR2 YYEEEE. As DNA, the CDR3 is TGTGCCAGCCAACAGGGTTACGAGCAGTACTTC. This sequence encodes CASQQGYEQYF.

This sequence joins TRBV2 and TRBJ2-7; D unclear. V gave up 7 bases and J gave up 5 bases, with 9 bases separating them. CDR1 is SNHLY and CDR2 is FYNNEI in the germline V gene. The CDR3 is 11 residues long. CDR3 loop: CASIRLDEQYF. Here the CDR3 DNA reads TGTGCCAGCATTCGGTTAGACGAGCAGTACTTC.

The chain recombines TRBV4-3 with TRBJ2-3; perhaps TRBD2 as D (7 bases). Germline values: CDR1 LGHNA, CDR2 YSLEER. Trimming cost V 0 bases and J 4 bases, with 8 bases left between them. The CDR3 loop spans 14 amino acids. CDR3 sequence (DNA): TGCGCCAGCAGCCAAGAAGGGGGGGCAGATACGCAGTATTTT. It specifies CASSQEGGADTQYF.